These 15 T cell receptor beta chains were sequenced from one sample in a study of circulating CD8 cells and anti-PD-1 response in melanoma. Four subsets defined by PD-1 and/or TIGIT were sorted from live CD3+CD8+TCRalphabeta+ cells. TCR libraries were prepared from 15 ng of total RNA with the QIAseq Immune Repertoire TCR panel. TCRdb reanalysed the reads using MiXCR and keeps one entry per CDR3 protein. The table lists some 700 distinct CDR3 sequences, approximately 9% of them singletons, with approximately 22% in the top ten. Material: CD8+ T cells from PBMCs, obtained at baseline or after one month of anti-PD-1 therapy (not recorded which). The receptors originated from a human donor with melanoma.

This clonotype was seen a few times. The junction departs from germline at one end; a sequencing error may be responsible. The rearrangement joins TRBV29-1 to TRBJ2-1; 10 bases line up with TRBD1. The CDR3 is made up of 17 amino acids. Germline assignment: CDR1 SQVTM and CDR2 ANQGSEA. The CDR3 coding sequence is TGCAGCGTTGACCGACAGGGGGCCGACTACTCCTACAATGAGCAGCTCTTC. Protein product: CSVDRQGADYSYNEQLF.

By share, this clonotype ranks as medium-sized. The V call is TRBV28, the J call TRBJ2-3; 7 bases fit TRBD1. J lost 8 bases, V lost 2 bases, and 13 bases had no gene match. The CDR3 has 16 amino acids. Germline CDR1 reads MDHEN; CDR2 reads SYDVKM. The CDR3 loop reads CASSLPSDRAFGTQYF. Here the CDR3 DNA reads TGTGCCAGCAGTTTACCCTCTGACAGGGCTTTCGGTACGCAGTATTTT.

Concerning this clonotype itself: A much larger clone is a single base away; this may be a read error. J is TRBJ2-3 and V is TRBV6-4; TRBD2 is a possible D gene (6 bases). Deletions cut 4 bases from V and 2 bases from J, with 13 bases between. The V gene's germline CDR1 is MRHNA and CDR2 SNTAGT. The CDR3 extends over 15 amino acids. CDR3 in amino acids: CASSGSPGDTDTQYF. CDR3 nucleotide sequence: TGTGCCAGCAGTGGCTCGCCGGGAGACACAGATACGCAGTATTTT.

This clonotype rates as large (0.1 to 1%). This sequence joins TRBV19 and TRBJ1-2; D may be TRBD1 (6 bases). The CDR3 contains 15 residues. Trimming took 0 bases from V and 6 from J, leaving 14 bases between them. CDR1 is LNHDA and CDR2 is SQIVND in the germline V gene (reference sequence). Here the CDR3 reads CASSIDGTRINGYTF. The CDR3 DNA reads TGTGCCAGTAGTATAGATGGGACACGGATAAATGGCTACACCTTC.

A few counts support this clonotype. The junction does not match germline at one end; this may be a read error. The CDR3 DNA follows: TGTGCCAGCGGTTTATCGGGGGGGTCCTACAATGAGCAGTTCTTT. This sequence encodes CASGLSGGSYNEQFF. This chain uses TRBV6-1 with TRBJ2-1; TRBD2 matches at 8 bases. The CDR3 length is 15 residues. Germline V gene data show CDR1 as MNHNS and CDR2 as SASEGT.

By its share, this clonotype is medium-sized (0.01 to 0.1%). The chain employs TRBV15 and TRBJ2-7, with D unclear. CDR3 length equals 14 residues. Looked up from germline, CDR1 is LNHNV and CDR2 is YYDKDF (reference sequence). V lost 0 bases and J 1 base, leaving 7 bases between the germline ends. Here the CDR3 DNA reads TGTGCCACCAGCAGAGAGGGCACTTCCTACGAGCAGTACTTC. This encodes CATSREGTSYEQYF.

By sample fraction, this clonotype is large. This sequence joins TRBV4-1 and TRBJ2-3; 8 bases align to TRBD2. Germline values: CDR1 MGHRA, CDR2 YSYEKL. After removal of 2 bases from V and 3 bases from J, the junction contained 4 bases not matched to a gene. The CDR3 sequence is 15 residues long. DNA for the CDR3: TGCGCCAGCAGCCAATTCGGGGGGGAGACAGATACGCAGTATTTT. Its translation is CASSQFGGETDTQYF.

In its sample, this clonotype is large. The rearrangement uses TRBV18 and TRBJ2-7; D possibly corresponds to TRBD2 (6 bases). The CDR3 extends over 15 amino acids. Germline V gene lookup returns CDR1 KGHSH and CDR2 LQKENI. Trimming shortened V by 1 base and J by 4 bases, and 14 bases separated the two germline ends. CDR3 region: CASSPLPRAGYEQYF. The CDR3 bases are TGTGCCAGCTCACCACTTCCCAGGGCGGGGTACGAGCAGTACTTC.

As for this clonotype: A read error is the likely source, as a far larger clone sits one nucleotide away. This rearrangement joins TRBV19 to TRBJ2-7; 7 bases match TRBD2. The germline V gene has CDR1 LNHDA and CDR2 SQIVND (reference sequence). V trimming: 6 bases; J trimming: 7 bases; junction bases outside the gene matches: 15. This CDR3 has 15 amino acids. The CDR3 protein is CASSSSGHSYNEQYF. CDR3 DNA sequence: TGTGCCAGTAGCTCTAGCGGTCACTCCTACAATGAGCAGTACTTC.

This clonotype was counted between two and nine times. V gene TRBV19 combines with J gene TRBJ2-3; no definite D call. The CDR3 totals 16 residues. Per germline, CDR1 LNHDA and CDR2 SQIVND (reference sequence). V was shortened by 5 bases and J by 3 bases, with 18 bases between the two germline ends. The CDR3 sequence: CASSFSVGGGTDTQYF. The CDR3 DNA follows: TGTGCCAGTAGTTTCTCCGTGGGCGGTGGGACAGATACGCAGTATTTT. Together with reference TRBV19 and TRBJ2-3, the CDR3 gives the full variable domain: DGGITQSPKYLFRKEGQNVTLSCEQNLNHDAMYWYRQDPGQGLRLIYYSQIVNDFQKGDIAEGYSVSREKKESFPLTVTSAQKNPTAFYLCASSFSVGGGTDTQYFGPGTRLTVL.

This clonotype is labeled large. The chain is built from TRBV19 and TRBJ2-1; unclear D gene. The CDR3 totals 12 residues. Germline V lookup: CDR1 LNHDA, CDR2 SQIVND (reference sequence). The V end was cut by 1 base, the J end by 6 bases, with 4 bases between. DNA for the CDR3: TGTGCCAGTAGTATAGCTAGCAATGAGCAGTTCTTC. It specifies CASSIASNEQFF.

This clonotype is termed large. The chain combines TRBV6-4 with TRBJ2-1; D remains ambiguous. Trimming took 0 bases from V and 0 from J, leaving 3 bases between them. CDR3 length: 14 residues. Germline CDR1 is MRHNA and CDR2 is SNTAGT. CDR3 bases: TGTGCCAGCAGTGACTCGAGCTCCTACAATGAGCAGTTCTTC. Translated: CASSDSSSYNEQFF.

V is TRBV19 and J is TRBJ2-7; D is ambiguous. The germline gives CDR1 LNHDA, CDR2 SQIVND (reference sequence). CDR3 size: 11 residues. Trimming stripped 5 bases from V and 2 bases from J, with 4 bases between. The CDR3 DNA sequence: TGTGCCAGTAGTCCGACCTACGAGCAGTACTTC. This codes for CASSPTYEQYF.

In this sample, this clonotype is medium-sized. This chain links TRBV6-4 with TRBJ2-3, with 11 positions matching TRBD2. The V gene's germline CDR1 is MRHNA and CDR2 SNTAGT. This CDR3 has 15 amino acids. V was clipped by 6 bases and J by 6 bases; unmatched bases: 8. The CDR3 loop is CASSQLAGEEDTQYF. The CDR3 nucleotides are TGTGCCAGCAGCCAACTAGCGGGGGAGGAGGATACGCAGTATTTT.

This clonotype is labeled as medium-sized. The genes are TRBV24-1 and TRBJ2-1; the match to TRBD2 covers 11 bases. The trim removed 4 bases at V and 4 bases at J, leaving 11 bases unmatched. The CDR3 extends over 18 amino acids. CDR1 and CDR2 (germline): KGHDR, SFDVKD. CDR3: CATSDTLAGGSLYNEQFF. The CDR3, as DNA: TGTGCCACCAGTGACACCCTAGCGGGGGGCTCCCTATACAATGAGCAGTTCTTC.